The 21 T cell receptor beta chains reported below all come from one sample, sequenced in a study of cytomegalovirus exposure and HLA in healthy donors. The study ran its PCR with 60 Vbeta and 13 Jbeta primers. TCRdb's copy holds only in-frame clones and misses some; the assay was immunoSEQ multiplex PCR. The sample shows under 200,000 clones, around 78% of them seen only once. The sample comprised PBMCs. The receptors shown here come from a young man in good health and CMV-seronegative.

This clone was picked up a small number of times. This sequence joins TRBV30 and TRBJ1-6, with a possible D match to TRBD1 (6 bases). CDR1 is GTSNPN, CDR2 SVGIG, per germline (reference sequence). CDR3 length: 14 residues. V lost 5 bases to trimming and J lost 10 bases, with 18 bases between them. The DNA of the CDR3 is TGTGCCTGGGGACCCTCACAGGGAAAATCACCCCTCCACTTT. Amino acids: CAWGPSQGKSPLHF.

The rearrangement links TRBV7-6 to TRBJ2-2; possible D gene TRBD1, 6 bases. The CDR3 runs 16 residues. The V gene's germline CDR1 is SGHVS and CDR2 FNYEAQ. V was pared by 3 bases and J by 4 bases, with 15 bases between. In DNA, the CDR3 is TGTGCCAGCAGCTTGACAGGACACGGGGTCACCGGGGAGCTGTTTTTT. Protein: CASSLTGHGVTGELFF.

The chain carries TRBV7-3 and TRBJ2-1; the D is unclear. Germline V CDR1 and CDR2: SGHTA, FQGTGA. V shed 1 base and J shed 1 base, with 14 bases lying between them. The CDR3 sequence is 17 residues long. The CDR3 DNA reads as TGTGCCAGCAGCTTAAAAACCAGTAAACGATCCTACAATGAGCAGTTCTTC. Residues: CASSLKTSKRSYNEQFF. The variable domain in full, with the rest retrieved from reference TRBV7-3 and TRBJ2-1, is GAGVSQTPSNKVTEKGKYVELRCDPISGHTALYWYRQSLGQGPEFLIYFQGTGAADDSGLPNDRFFAVRPEGSVSTLKIQRTERGDSAVYLCASSLKTSKRSYNEQFFGPGTRLTVL.

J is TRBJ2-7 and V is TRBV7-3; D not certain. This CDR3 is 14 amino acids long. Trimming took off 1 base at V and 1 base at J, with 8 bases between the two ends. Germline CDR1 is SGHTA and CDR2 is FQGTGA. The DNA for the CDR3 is TGTGCCAGCAGCTTAAACTCCGTTTCCTACGAGCAGTACTTC. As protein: CASSLNSVSYEQYF.

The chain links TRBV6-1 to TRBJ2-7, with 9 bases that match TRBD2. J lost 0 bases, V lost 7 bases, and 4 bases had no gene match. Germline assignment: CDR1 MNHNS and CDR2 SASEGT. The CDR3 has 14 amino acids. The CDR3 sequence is CASTVAGASYEQYF. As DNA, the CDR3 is TGTGCCAGCACCGTAGCGGGAGCCTCCTACGAGCAGTACTTC.

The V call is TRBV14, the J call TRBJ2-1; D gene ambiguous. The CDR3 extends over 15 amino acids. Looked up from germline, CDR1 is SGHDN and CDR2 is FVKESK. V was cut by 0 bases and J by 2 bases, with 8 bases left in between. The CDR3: CASSQDLTAYNEQFF. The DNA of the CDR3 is TGTGCCAGCAGCCAAGATCTTACAGCCTACAATGAGCAGTTCTTC.

CDR3 in amino acids: CASSSTSGRDTQYF. In DNA, the CDR3 is TGCGCCAGCAGTTCGACTAGCGGGAGAGATACGCAGTATTTT. The rearrangement uses TRBV10-2 and TRBJ2-3, with 12 bases that match TRBD2. The ends lost 5 bases at V and 5 bases at J; junction bases unmatched: 2. This CDR3 has 14 amino acids. In germline, CDR1 is WSHSY, CDR2 SAAADI.

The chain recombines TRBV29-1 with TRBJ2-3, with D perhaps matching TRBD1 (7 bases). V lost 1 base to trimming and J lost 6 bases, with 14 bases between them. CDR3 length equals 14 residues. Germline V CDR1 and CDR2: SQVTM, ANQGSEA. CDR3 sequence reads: CSVEGGRGVDTQYF. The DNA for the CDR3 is TGCAGCGTTGAAGGAGGCAGGGGGGTGGATACGCAGTATTTT.

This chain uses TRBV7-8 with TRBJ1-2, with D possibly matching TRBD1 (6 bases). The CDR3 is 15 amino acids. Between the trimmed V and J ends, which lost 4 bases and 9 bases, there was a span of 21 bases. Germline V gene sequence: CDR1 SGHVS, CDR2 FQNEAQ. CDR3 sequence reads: CASSSQQGPRLSYTF. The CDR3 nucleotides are TGTGCCAGCAGCTCCCAACAGGGCCCACGATTGAGCTACACCTTC.

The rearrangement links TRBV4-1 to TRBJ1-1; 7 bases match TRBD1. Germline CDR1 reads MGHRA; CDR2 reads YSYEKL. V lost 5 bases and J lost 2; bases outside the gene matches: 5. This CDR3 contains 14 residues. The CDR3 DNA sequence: TGCGCCAGCAGCTTCCGGGACAGCAACACTGAAGCTTTCTTT. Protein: CASSFRDSNTEAFF.

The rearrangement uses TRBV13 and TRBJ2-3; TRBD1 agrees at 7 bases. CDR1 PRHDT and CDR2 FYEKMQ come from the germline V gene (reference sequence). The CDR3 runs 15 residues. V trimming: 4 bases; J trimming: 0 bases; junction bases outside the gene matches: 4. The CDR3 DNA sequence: TGTGCCAGCAGCTCCGGACAGGATAGCACAGATACGCAGTATTTT. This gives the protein CASSSGQDSTDTQYF.

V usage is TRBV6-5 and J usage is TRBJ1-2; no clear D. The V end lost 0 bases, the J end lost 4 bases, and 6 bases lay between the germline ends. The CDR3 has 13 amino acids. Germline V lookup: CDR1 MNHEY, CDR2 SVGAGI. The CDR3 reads CASSYSSFYGYTF. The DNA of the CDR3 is TGTGCCAGCAGTTACTCTTCGTTCTATGGCTACACCTTC.

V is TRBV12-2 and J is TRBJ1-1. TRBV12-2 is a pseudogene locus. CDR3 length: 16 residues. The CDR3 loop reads CASRLGPRVLNTEAFF. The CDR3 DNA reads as TGTGCAAGTCGCTTAGGGCCGAGGGTTTTGAACACTGAAGCTTTCTTT.

The CDR3 loop is CASSWAGGKDTQYF. The CDR3 region has the DNA TGTGCCAGCAGCTGGGCGGGAGGGAAAGATACGCAGTATTTT. The chain recombines TRBV7-8 with TRBJ2-3, with 9 bases that match TRBD2. Germline values: CDR1 SGHVS, CDR2 FQNEAQ. The V and J ends lost 4 bases and 5 bases, in that order; junction bases with no gene match: 4. The CDR3 has 14 residues.

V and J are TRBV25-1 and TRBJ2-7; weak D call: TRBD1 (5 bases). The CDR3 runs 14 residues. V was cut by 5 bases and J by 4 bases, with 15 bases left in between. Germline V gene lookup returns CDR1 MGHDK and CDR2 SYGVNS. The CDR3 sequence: CASSRLQGPYEQYF. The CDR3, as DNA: TGTGCCAGCAGTCGTTTGCAGGGTCCTTACGAGCAGTACTTC.

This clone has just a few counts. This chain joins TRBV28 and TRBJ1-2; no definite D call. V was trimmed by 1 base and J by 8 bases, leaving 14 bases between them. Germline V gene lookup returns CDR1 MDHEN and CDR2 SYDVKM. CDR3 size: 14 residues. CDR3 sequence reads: CASSLFQEARGYTF. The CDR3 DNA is TGTGCCAGCAGTTTATTTCAGGAGGCACGGGGCTACACCTTC.

The CDR3 reads CASSTGQGFTGELFF. Written as DNA, the CDR3 is TGTGCCAGCAGCACCGGACAGGGGTTCACCGGGGAGCTGTTTTTT. The chain is built from TRBV7-9 and TRBJ2-2, with TRBD1 matching over 9 bases. The CDR3 consists of 15 residues. Unmatched junction bases numbered 5, after V lost 5 bases and J lost 4 bases. CDR1 and CDR2 from the germline V gene are SEHNR and FQNEAQ (reference sequence).

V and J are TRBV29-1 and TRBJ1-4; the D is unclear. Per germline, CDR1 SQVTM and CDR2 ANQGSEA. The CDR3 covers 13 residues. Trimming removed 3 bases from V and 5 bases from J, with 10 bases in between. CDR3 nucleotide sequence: TGCAGCGTTGAGCACCCGGGGAATGAAAAACTGTTTTTT. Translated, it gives CSVEHPGNEKLFF.

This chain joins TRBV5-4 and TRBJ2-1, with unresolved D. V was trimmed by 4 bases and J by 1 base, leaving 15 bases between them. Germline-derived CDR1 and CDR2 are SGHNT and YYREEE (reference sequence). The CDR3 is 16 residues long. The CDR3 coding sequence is TGTGCCAGCAGCCCGGTGATCTCAGGTTCCTACAATGAGCAGTTCTTC. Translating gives CASSPVISGSYNEQFF.

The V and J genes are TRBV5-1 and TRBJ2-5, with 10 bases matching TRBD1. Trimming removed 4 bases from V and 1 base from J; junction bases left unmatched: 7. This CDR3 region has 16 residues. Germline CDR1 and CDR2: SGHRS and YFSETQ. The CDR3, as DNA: TGCGCCAGCAGCCTAGGACAGGGGGGTTTCCAAGAGACCCAGTACTTC. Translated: CASSLGQGGFQETQYF. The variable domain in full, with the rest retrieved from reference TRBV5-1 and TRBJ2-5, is KAGVTQTPRYLIKTRGQQVTLSCSPISGHRSVSWYQQTPGQGLQFLFEYFSETQRNKGNFPGRFSGRQFSNSRSEMNVSTLELGDSALYLCASSLGQGGFQETQYFGPGTRLLVL.

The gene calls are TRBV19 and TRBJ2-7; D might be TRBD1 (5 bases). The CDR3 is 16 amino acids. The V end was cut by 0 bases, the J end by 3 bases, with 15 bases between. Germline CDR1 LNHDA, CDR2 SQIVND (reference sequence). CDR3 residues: CASSIDGAGALYEQYF. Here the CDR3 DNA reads TGTGCCAGTAGTATAGATGGGGCAGGAGCTCTCTACGAGCAGTACTTC.